The rows below give T cell receptor beta chains drawn from one sample of a study of blood T cell repertoires in COVID-19. TCRdb's table, derived via immunoSEQ multiplex PCR, lists solely in-frame clones and lacks some. The sample includes under 35,000 clones, about 89% of them seen just once. Sequencing was carried out using peripheral blood. The source of these receptors is a human donor in a cohort sampled during active COVID-19. The CDR3 runs from the conserved cysteine through the conserved F or W. A D gene is named only where the DNA matches it firmly. Some rows mark clone size as missing; the rest say once, few, many or name a class of expanded clone.

TRBV30	-	-	TRBJ2-1	CAEGEPSSYNEQFF	TGTGCCGAGGGGGAGCCGAGTTCCTACAATGAGCAGTTCTTC
TRBV20-1	-	-	TRBJ1-2	CSASGGRIDGYTF	TGCAGTGCTAGTGGAGGGAGGATCGATGGCTACACCTTC
TRBV7-7	-	TRBD2	TRBJ2-3	CASSVTSGGTDTQYF	TGTGCTAGCAGCGTCACTAGCGGGGGGACAGATACGCAGTATTTT
TRBV6-2/TRBV6-3	-	TRBD2	TRBJ2-1	CASSPTLAGEPGYNEQFF	TGTGCCAGCAGCCCTACACTAGCGGGAGAGCCAGGCTACAATGAGCAGTTCTTC
TRBV13	-	-	TRBJ2-5	CASSLGAGTQETQYF	TGTGCCAGCAGCTTAGGGGCGGGGACTCAAGAGACCCAGTACTTC
TRBV19	-	-	TRBJ1-6	CASRTMVNSPLHF	TGTGCCAGTAGAACAATGGTTAATTCACCCCTCCACTTT
TRBV6-2/TRBV6-3	-	-	TRBJ1-2	CASTPSGNYGYTF	TGTGCCAGCACCCCCAGCGGTAACTATGGCTACACCTTC
TRBV7-2	-	-	TRBJ2-3	CASSLAGVADTQYF	TGTGCCAGCAGCTTAGCGGGAGTAGCAGATACGCAGTATTTT
TRBV7-3	-	-	TRBJ2-2	CASSLVPLGAGELFF	TGTGCCAGCAGCTTAGTCCCCCTGGGAGCCGGGGAGCTGTTTTTT
TRBV11-3	-	-	TRBJ1-1	CASSSLTGGLNTEAFF	TGTGCCAGCAGCTCCCTCACCGGGGGGTTGAACACTGAAGCTTTCTTT
TRBV28	-	-	TRBJ2-1	CASSLFQEGEQFF	TGTGCCAGCAGTTTATTCCAGGAAGGAGAGCAGTTCTTC
TRBV4-1	-	-	TRBJ2-1	CASSQDPAYLNYEQFF	TGCGCCAGCAGCCAAGATCCCGCTTACTTGAACTATGAGCAGTTCTTC
TRBV19	-	-	TRBJ1-1	CASSITRDTEAFF	TGTGCCAGTAGTATAACCCGGGACACTGAAGCTTTCTTT
TRBV14	-	TRBD1	TRBJ2-3	CASSQINRGSTDTQYF	TGTGCCAGCAGCCAAATCAACAGGGGGAGCACAGATACGCAGTATTTT
TRBV19	once	-	TRBJ1-2	CASRDLRGSYGYTF	TGTGCCAGTAGAGACTTAAGGGGTTCGTATGGCTACACCTTC
TRBV5-1	-	TRBD1	TRBJ2-3	CASSFGQGGKTDTQYF	TGCGCCAGCAGCTTCGGACAGGGCGGGAAAACAGATACGCAGTATTTT
TRBV5-1	-	-	TRBJ1-1	CASSSQSGNTEAFF	TGCGCCAGCAGCTCGCAGTCGGGGAACACTGAAGCTTTCTTT
TRBV19	-	-	TRBJ2-1	CASSPRQSPSYNEQFF	TGTGCCAGTAGCCCTAGACAGTCTCCCTCCTACAATGAGCAGTTCTTC
TRBV1	-	-	TRBJ1-1	CTSSQEGGMNTEAFF	TGCACCAGCAGCCAAGAGGGAGGGATGAACACTGAAGCTTTCTTT
TRBV7-3	-	-	TRBJ2-2	CASSLQTVVGTGELFF	TGTGCCAGCAGCTTACAGACAGTGGTTGGAACCGGGGAGCTGTTTTTT
TRBV7-2	-	-	TRBJ1-1	CASSLVSSAGSAFF	TGTGCCAGCAGCTTAGTTTCCAGCGCGGGGAGTGCTTTCTTT